Here is one TCR beta chain with its context. What it recognizes is unknown. The PCR used 60 Vbeta and 13 Jbeta primers. Libraries were prepared by immunoSEQ multiplex PCR; TCRdb keeps only in-frame clonotypes and omits some of them. Found here are approximately 130,000 clones, around 80% of them singletons; the top ten hold approximately 4%. The sample is drawn from a study of cytomegalovirus exposure and HLA in healthy donors. The study's findings and limits: Prediction of most subjects' HLA-A and HLA-B alleles by TCR beta sequences was reportedly accurate.

Germline V gives CDR1 LNHDA, CDR2 SQIVND (reference sequence). V gave up 4 bases and J gave up 7 bases, with 8 bases separating them. The CDR3 is made up of 11 amino acids. Sample: PBMCs. The rearrangement joins TRBV19 to TRBJ2-7; perhaps TRBD2 as D (6 bases). The origin of this receptor is a woman in her 40s in good health and CMV-seronegative. CDR3 nucleotide sequence: TGTGCCAGTAGTAGGGGGAGGGAGCAGTACTTC. Amino acid sequence: CASSRGREQYF.